The clone carrying this T cell receptor beta chain was counted a few times. Seattle's enrolled individuals joined amid active infection and were then monitored longitudinally. Authors' analysis steps: Researchers report that nucleated cell counts were estimated from reference gene primer amplification. TCRdb's table, derived via immunoSEQ multiplex PCR, lists solely in-frame clones and lacks some. The V and J calls and clone size come from that table; D and trimming were worked out from the DNA. Among about 180,000 clones listed, more than 70% were seen once. These data come from a study of blood T cell repertoires in COVID-19. Overall study: There were acute and convalescent COVID-19 samples, and they came from the United States, Italy and Spain. PBMCs, B-cell-depleted T cells, or T cells provided the cDNA or gDNA that made up the material.

The specimen sequenced was peripheral blood. The source of this sequence is a person between 65 and 79 years old with COVID-19, enrolled during active disease.

The CDR3 loop is CASSPWNTEAFF. In DNA form, the CDR3 reads TGTGCCAGCAGCCCGTGGAACACTGAAGCTTTCTTT. This sequence joins TRBV7-9 and TRBJ1-1; D is undetermined. The CDR3 spans 12 residues. V was cut by 5 bases and J by 1 base, with 5 bases left in between. Germline lookup yields CDR1 SEHNR and CDR2 FQNEAQ (reference sequence).